The source of this TCR beta chain is a study of patients and donors after allogeneic stem cell transplantation (dated by TCRdb to between 2020 and 2021). The protocol used for the library was RT-PCR. The sequencing machine was a NextSeq 550. TCRdb took the public reads, trimmed them with fastp at Q25, ran MiXCR for clone calling and kept in-frame beta chains. Rows are combined by CDR3 protein, so each entry shows the most common genes and DNA. For this sample there are about 960,000 distinct CDR3 sequences; around 17% appear just once. Together, the top ten hold roughly 6% of the sample. In the germline V gene (reference sequence), CDR1 corresponds to SGHAT and CDR2 to FQDESV. After removal of 8 bases from V and 2 bases from J, the junction retains 19 bases not matched to a gene. The CDR3 numbers 20 residues from cysteine through phenylalanine. Left in the record is the CDR3 DNA by itself, 60 bases read in frame from the first base.

As for this clonotype: There is no known antigen for this receptor. Base quality data are lacking; no much larger clone is found one base away.

Sequenced material: blood, either unsorted or a sorted T cell fraction (not recorded which). The receptor comes from a human donor who was either an allogeneic HSCT recipient or a stem cell or donor lymphocyte infusion donor (not recorded which). It is not recorded whose cells these are; they may come from a transplant donor. The rearrangement joined TRBV11-1 to TRBJ2-6; 9 nucleotides in the junction match TRBD1. The DNA is as follows: TGTGCCAGCGAAACAGGGGGCAGGGGGCGAGGTCCTCCTGGGGCCAACGTCCTGACTTTC. Its translation is CASETGGRGRGPPGANVLTF.